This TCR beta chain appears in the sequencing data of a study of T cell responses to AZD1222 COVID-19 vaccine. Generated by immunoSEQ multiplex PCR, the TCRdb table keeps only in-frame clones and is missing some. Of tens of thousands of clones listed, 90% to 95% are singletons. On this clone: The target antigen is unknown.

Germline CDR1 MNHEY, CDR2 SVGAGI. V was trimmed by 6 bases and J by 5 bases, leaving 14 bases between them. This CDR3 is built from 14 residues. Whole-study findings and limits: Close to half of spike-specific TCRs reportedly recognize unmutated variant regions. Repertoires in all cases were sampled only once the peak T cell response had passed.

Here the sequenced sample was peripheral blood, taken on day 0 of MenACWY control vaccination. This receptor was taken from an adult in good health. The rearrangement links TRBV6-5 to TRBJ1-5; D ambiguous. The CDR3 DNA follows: TGTGCCAGCAGCCCCGACGGATACGATCAGCCCCAGCATTTT. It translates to CASSPDGYDQPQHF.